The 29 T cell receptor beta chains reported below all come from one sample, sequenced in a study of shared clonotypes between healthy human individuals. Using immunoSEQ multiplex PCR, the repertoire was profiled, and TCRdb retains in-frame clones only, with some absent. The sample consists of roughly 1 million clones, about 77% of them appearing once. Sequences were obtained from memory CD4+ T cells sorted from blood. This sample's subset: CD45RA-negative fraction. These receptors all come from a man aged 18 to 35 in good health.

This chain joins TRBV28 and TRBJ1-2; D remains ambiguous. This CDR3 comprises 14 residues. CDR1 is MDHEN and CDR2 is SYDVKM in the germline V gene. V lost 2 bases to trimming and J lost 5 bases, with 12 bases between them. The CDR3 loop reads CASSLGSVVYGYTF. DNA of the CDR3: TGTGCCAGCAGTTTAGGGTCCGTGGTATATGGCTACACCTTC.

The CDR3 nucleotides are TGTGCCATCAGGGGCGAGAACACTGAAGCTTTCTTT. Translated: CAIRGENTEAFF. The chain recombines TRBV10-3 with TRBJ1-1; no firm D call. Germline lookup yields CDR1 ENHRY and CDR2 SYGVKD. The CDR3 totals 12 residues. Trimming removed 6 bases at V and 1 base at J, with 6 bases between.

The chain carries TRBV7-2 and TRBJ2-5; 9 positions match TRBD2. V dropped 1 base and J dropped 1; count of bases not matched to a gene: 10. Per germline, CDR1 SGHTA and CDR2 FQGNSA. This CDR3 is built from 18 residues. The CDR3 bases are TGTGCCAGCAGCTTAGGGGGGGCCCTAGCGGGGCTCCAAGAGACCCAGTACTTC. Protein: CASSLGGALAGLQETQYF.

This chain's CDR3 is CASRDRTDEQYF. DNA of the CDR3: TGCGCCAGCAGGGATAGGACAGACGAGCAGTACTTC. The rearrangement uses TRBV10-1 and TRBJ2-7, with a weak D call TRBD1 (6 bases). CDR3 size: 12 residues. The germline CDR1 and CDR2 sequences are WNHNN and SYGVQD (reference sequence). V lost 6 bases to trimming and J lost 5 bases, with 11 bases between them.

CDR3 amino acids: CASSVAVGGPPDTQYF. In DNA, the CDR3 is TGTGCCAGCAGCGTAGCCGTGGGAGGGCCCCCAGATACGCAGTATTTT. This chain uses TRBV9 with TRBJ2-3, with TRBD2 matching over 7 bases. This CDR3 region has 16 residues. With 0 bases clipped from V and 4 bases from J, the junction kept 8 bases outside the gene matches. CDR1 and CDR2 (germline): SGDLS, YYNGEE.

This clone occurred once. CDR3 sequence reads: CASSVGPSLNTGELFF. In DNA, the CDR3 is TGTGCCAGCAGCGTAGGGCCTTCCTTAAACACCGGGGAGCTGTTTTTT. V and J are TRBV9 and TRBJ2-2; D call uncertain. The CDR3 has 16 amino acids. Germline-derived CDR1 and CDR2 are SGDLS and YYNGEE. The germline V and J ends were trimmed by 0 bases and 2 bases, with 11 bases remaining between them.

This clone has only one observation. The rearrangement links TRBV18 to TRBJ2-4, with D perhaps TRBD2 (5 bases). The CDR3 is made up of 17 amino acids. From germline, CDR1 is KGHSH and CDR2 LQKENI. V was trimmed by 1 base and J by 1 base, leaving 14 bases between them. The DNA of the CDR3 is TGTGCCAGCTCACCACTAAGCGGCGGTTCGGCCAAAAACATTCAGTACTTC. Residues: CASSPLSGGSAKNIQYF.

This clone was seen more than once but under ten times. V usage is TRBV30 and J usage is TRBJ1-4; 9 nucleotides agree with TRBD1. This CDR3 contains 15 residues. The J segment lost 8 bases and the V segment lost 2 bases, leaving 9 bases of the junction unmatched. CDR1 and CDR2 (germline): GTSNPN, SVGIG (reference sequence). The CDR3: CAWSHPQGAGEKLFF. DNA of the CDR3: TGTGCCTGGAGTCACCCACAGGGGGCTGGGGAAAAACTGTTTTTT.

This chain joins TRBV10-1 and TRBJ1-1; D is undetermined. The V and J ends lost 2 bases and 3 bases respectively, with 10 bases between them. The CDR3 extends over 14 amino acids. Germline CDR1 is WNHNN and CDR2 is SYGVQD (reference sequence). The CDR3 loop is CASSEAPWDTEAFF. The CDR3 DNA is TGCGCCAGCAGTGAGGCTCCATGGGACACTGAAGCTTTCTTT.

The chain couples TRBV6-5 to TRBJ2-5, with 11 bases that match TRBD1. Trimming cost V 8 bases and J 1 base; bases outside gene matches: 3. Germline lookup yields CDR1 MNHEY and CDR2 SVGAGI. The CDR3 has 14 amino acids. The CDR3 loop reads CASGQGALQETQYF. In nucleotides, the CDR3 is TGTGCCAGCGGACAGGGGGCCCTCCAAGAGACCCAGTACTTC.

V gene TRBV6-5 combines with J gene TRBJ1-1; no firm D call. The CDR3 runs 14 residues. Germline CDR1 and CDR2: MNHEY and SVGAGI. Deletions cut 4 bases from V and 1 base from J, with 10 bases between. CDR3 loop: CASSFGMRNTEAFF. The CDR3 DNA reads TGTGCCAGCAGTTTTGGGATGAGGAACACTGAAGCTTTCTTT.

The chain links TRBV6-6 to TRBJ2-3; D possibly corresponds to TRBD1 (6 bases). Between the trimmed V and J ends, which lost 4 bases and 2 bases, there was a span of 13 bases. Germline V lookup: CDR1 MNHNY, CDR2 SVGAGI (reference sequence). The CDR3 is made up of 15 amino acids. For the CDR3, the DNA is TGTGCCAGCAGTTCCGGACAGTCCTACACAGATACGCAGTATTTT. It encodes CASSSGQSYTDTQYF.

As to this clone: In the same sample, other DNA sequences code for this CDR3. This chain joins TRBV6-1 and TRBJ1-3; D is unresolved. CDR1 and CDR2 (germline): MNHNS, SASEGT. V lost 1 base, J lost 4 bases, and 8 bases lay in between. The length of the CDR3 is 14 residues. The CDR3 reads CASSEGALGNTIYF. For the CDR3, the DNA is TGTGCCAGCAGTGAAGGGGCCCTCGGAAACACCATATATTTT.

In its sample, this clone was seen once. The chain has TRBV28 and TRBJ1-4; weak D call: TRBD1 (5 bases). Trimming took off 5 bases at V and 4 bases at J, with 14 bases between the two ends. CDR1 MDHEN and CDR2 SYDVKM come from the germline V gene. The CDR3 has 15 amino acids. The CDR3 DNA is TGTGCCAGCAGTCAAGAGTATCAGGGTAATGAAAAACTGTTTTTT. Protein sequence: CASSQEYQGNEKLFF.

The rearrangement links TRBV5-1 to TRBJ2-5; no firm D call. CDR1 is SGHRS, CDR2 YFSETQ, per germline. V was shortened by 1 base and J by 2 bases, with 9 bases between the two germline ends. This CDR3 has 14 residues. DNA for the CDR3: TGCGCCAGCAGCTTGCTCACGCAGCAAGAGACCCAGTACTTC. Translating gives CASSLLTQQETQYF.

DNA of the CDR3: TGTGCCAGCAGTTTATTTTGGGGGGGCGCGGGTTTCTACGAGCAGTACTTC. It yields the protein CASSLFWGGAGFYEQYF. The V call is TRBV27, the J call TRBJ2-7; perhaps TRBD2 as D (7 bases). Between the trimmed V and J ends, which lost 1 base and 3 bases, there was a span of 19 bases. This CDR3 contains 17 residues. CDR1 MNHEY and CDR2 SMNVEV come from the germline V gene (reference sequence).

This rearrangement joins TRBV5-6 to TRBJ2-5, with a possible D match to TRBD1 (6 bases). Per the germline V gene, CDR1 is SGHDT and CDR2 is YYEEEE. The CDR3 spans 15 residues. V was pared by 1 base and J by 5 bases, with 15 bases between. CDR3 loop: CASSLYSTGLETQYF. The CDR3 nucleotides are TGTGCCAGCAGCTTGTACTCTACAGGGTTGGAGACCCAGTACTTC. The full variable domain, with the rest looked up from reference TRBV5-6 and TRBJ2-5, is DAGVTQSPTHLIKTRGQQVTLRCSPKSGHDTVSWYQQALGQGPQFIFQYYEEEERQRGNFPDRFSGHQFPNYSSELNVNALLLGDSALYLCASSLYSTGLETQYFGPGTRLLVL.

The chain is built from TRBV6-6 and TRBJ1-1; D call uncertain. Trimming left V 4 bases short and J 1 base short, with 10 bases between. Germline V gene lookup returns CDR1 MNHNY and CDR2 SVGAGI (reference sequence). This CDR3 spans 14 amino acids. The CDR3 DNA sequence: TGTGCCAGCAGTTCCTCGGGCCAGAACACTGAAGCTTTCTTT. Its translation: CASSSSGQNTEAFF.

This chain joins TRBV12-5 and TRBJ1-6; no definite D call. The V end was cut by 5 bases, the J end by 11 bases, with 7 bases between. The CDR3 covers 11 residues. The germline V gene has CDR1 LGHNT and CDR2 FRNRAP. CDR3 amino acids: CASGAGPPLHF. In DNA, the CDR3 is TGTGCTAGTGGTGCTGGCCCACCCCTCCACTTT.

This chain connects TRBV11-3 to TRBJ2-2, with D possibly being TRBD2 (5 bases). V was clipped by 4 bases and J by 1 base, with 16 bases between them. This CDR3 has 17 amino acids. Germline CDR1 and CDR2: SGHNT and YENEEA. CDR3 sequence: CASSSELGAGNTGELFF. As DNA, the CDR3 is TGTGCCAGCAGCTCCGAACTGGGTGCGGGGAACACCGGGGAGCTGTTTTTT.

This rearrangement joins TRBV28 to TRBJ1-5, with TRBD1 identical over 10 bases. Germline V CDR1 and CDR2: MDHEN, SYDVKM. This CDR3 is 15 amino acids long. Trimming took 2 bases from V and 7 from J; bases not matched to a gene: 5. The CDR3 nucleotides are TGTGCCAGCAGTTTACCGGGACAGGGGAAACAGCCCCAGCATTTT. It translates to CASSLPGQGKQPQHF.

The chain joins TRBV18 to TRBJ2-5, with D perhaps matching TRBD1 or TRBD2 (5 bases each). This CDR3 spans 13 amino acids. Germline CDR1 is KGHSH and CDR2 is LQKENI. V lost 1 base, J lost 4 bases, and 7 bases lay in between. The CDR3 here is CASSPRGIETQYF. The CDR3 DNA is TGTGCCAGCTCACCACGGGGGATAGAGACCCAGTACTTC.

The sample holds one count of this clone. This sequence joins TRBV7-6 and TRBJ1-3; 8 bases are a match to TRBD1. V trimming: 2 bases; J trimming: 7 bases; junction bases outside the gene matches: 4. CDR1 SGHVS and CDR2 FNYEAQ come from the germline V gene. The CDR3 consists of 14 residues. In DNA, the CDR3 is TGTGCCAGCAGCTTATCAGGGGGCGGGAACACCATATATTTT. Translating gives CASSLSGGGNTIYF.

This clone was recorded a few times. This chain joins TRBV30 and TRBJ1-2, with 8 bases lining up with TRBD1. The germline V gene has CDR1 GTSNPN and CDR2 SVGIG (reference sequence). With 1 base clipped from V and 8 bases from J, the junction kept 12 bases outside the gene matches. This CDR3 region has 15 residues. The CDR3 bases are TGTGCCTGGAGTGGGACAGGGATAGGGGCTGAGGGCTACACCTTC. As protein: CAWSGTGIGAEGYTF.

This clone came up once. This sample includes further DNA sequences coding for the same CDR3. The CDR3 DNA follows: TGCAGTGCCACGGACGGCTACGAGCAGTACTTC. It translates to CSATDGYEQYF. The chain employs TRBV20-1 and TRBJ2-7; the D is unclear. CDR1 is DFQATT, CDR2 SNEGSKA, per germline (reference sequence). CDR3 length equals 11 residues. Trimming stripped 6 bases from V and 3 bases from J, with 9 bases between.

The rearrangement links TRBV6-1 to TRBJ2-3; the D gene could be TRBD1 or TRBD2 (5 bases each). The ends were cut back, 1 base at V and 8 bases at J, with 16 bases in the middle. Germline V CDR1 and CDR2: MNHNS, SASEGT. The CDR3 is made up of 15 amino acids. CDR3 region: CASSEDRLSRGTQYF. CDR3 nucleotide sequence: TGTGCCAGCAGTGAAGACAGATTGTCGAGGGGTACGCAGTATTTT.

This rearrangement joins TRBV29-1 to TRBJ2-2; D unresolved. The germline CDR1 and CDR2 sequences are SQVTM and ANQGSEA. Trimming stripped 4 bases from V and 2 bases from J, with 8 bases between. This CDR3 spans 13 amino acids. The chain's CDR3 is CSVGHSNTGELFF. The CDR3 region has the DNA TGCAGCGTTGGTCACAGTAACACCGGGGAGCTGTTTTTT.

With regard to this clone: Other DNA sequences of this sample code for an identical CDR3. V gene TRBV30 combines with J gene TRBJ1-2; 7 positions agree with TRBD1. Looked up from germline, CDR1 is GTSNPN and CDR2 is SVGIG (reference sequence). The CDR3 loop spans 13 amino acids. V lost 2 bases and J lost 2; bases outside the gene matches: 2. CDR3 residues: CAWSLQGNYGYTF. The CDR3 nucleotides read TGTGCCTGGAGTTTACAGGGGAACTATGGCTACACCTTC.

A remark on this clone: A far more abundant clone sits one base away, making this likely a read error. In the same sample, other DNA sequences code for this CDR3. This sequence joins TRBV5-4 and TRBJ1-3; no clear D. This CDR3 region has 13 residues. The V gene's germline CDR1 is SGHNT and CDR2 YYREEE (reference sequence). Trimming left V 2 bases short and J 0 bases short, with 3 bases between. CDR3 protein: CASSLGSGNTIYF. CDR3 DNA sequence: TGTGCCAGCAGCTTAGGCTCTGGAAACACCATATATTTT.